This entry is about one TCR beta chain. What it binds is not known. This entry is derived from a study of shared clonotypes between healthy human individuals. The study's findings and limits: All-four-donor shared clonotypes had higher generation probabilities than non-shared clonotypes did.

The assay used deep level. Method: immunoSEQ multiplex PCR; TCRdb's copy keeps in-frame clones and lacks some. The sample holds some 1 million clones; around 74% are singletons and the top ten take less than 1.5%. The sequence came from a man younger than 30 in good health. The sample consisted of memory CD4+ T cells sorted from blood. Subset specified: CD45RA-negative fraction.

As DNA, the CDR3 is TGCGCCAGCAGGAGGGACAGGCTCAGAGGCGAGCAGTACTTC. This translates into CASRRDRLRGEQYF. The chain carries TRBV5-1 and TRBJ2-7, with TRBD1 matching 8 bases. V gave up 5 bases and J gave up 6 bases; unmatched junction bases: 10. Germline loops: CDR1 SGHRS, CDR2 YFSETQ. This CDR3 has 14 amino acids. The full variable domain, its missing parts supplied by reference TRBV5-1 and TRBJ2-7, is KAGVTQTPRYLIKTRGQQVTLSCSPISGHRSVSWYQQTPGQGLQFLFEYFSETQRNKGNFPGRFSGRQFSNSRSEMNVSTLELGDSALYLCASRRDRLRGEQYFGPGTRLTVT.